These T cell receptor beta chains were read from a single sample in a study of OX40 agonist ivuxolimab in advanced cancers. The data were produced by immunoSEQ multiplex PCR, yet TCRdb's version contains in-frame clones alone and is incomplete. Among around 110,000 clones, approximately 92% were seen once, and the ten largest hold 0.15% to 0.17%. The sample in question was CD4+ or CD8+ T cells sorted from blood, obtained in a trial of the OX40 agonist ivuxolimab. These TCRs come from an adult with an advanced solid tumor such as melanoma, head and neck, liver or kidney cancer. CDR3s include the opening cysteine and the closing phenylalanine or tryptophan. The order of the fields is V gene, CDR3 length, J gene, clone size, CDR3 protein. Only some rows state a clone size, as once, few, many or a class for expanded clones.

V: TRBV11-2; length: 15; J: TRBJ1-3; size: NA; CDR3: CASSFGHNSGNTIYF
V: TRBV4-2; length: 14; J: TRBJ1-5; size: few; CDR3: CASSGDRLNQPQHF
V: TRBV23-1; length: 16; J: TRBJ1-4; size: NA; CDR3: CASTPGTSPTNEKLFF
V: TRBV11-2; length: 15; J: TRBJ2-5; size: NA; CDR3: CASSLGSGVQETQYF
V: TRBV6-5; length: 13; J: TRBJ2-1; size: NA; CDR3: CASSSANSNEQFF
V: TRBV28; length: 15; J: TRBJ1-2; size: NA; CDR3: CASSIRDSLNYGYTF
V: TRBV7-9; length: 15; J: TRBJ2-7; size: NA; CDR3: CASSLEHGSQEEQYF
V: TRBV19; length: 14; J: TRBJ1-3; size: few; CDR3: CASRTAYSGNTIYF
V: TRBV19; length: 15; J: TRBJ1-5; size: NA; CDR3: CASSILGTVNQPQHF
V: TRBV19; length: 14; J: TRBJ2-2; size: NA; CDR3: CASSIRTGIGELFF
V: TRBV6-4; length: 15; J: TRBJ2-3; size: NA; CDR3: CASSERAGAYNTQYF
V: TRBV5-4; length: 13; J: TRBJ1-2; size: NA; CDR3: CASSLGQGGGYTF
V: TRBV21-1; length: 16; J: TRBJ1-1; size: NA; CDR3: CASSPRGVELNTEAFF
V: TRBV2; length: 13; J: TRBJ1-2; size: NA; CDR3: CAGRAGPNYGYTF
V: TRBV27; length: 15; J: TRBJ2-3; size: NA; CDR3: CASSPRTGKTDTQYF
V: TRBV19; length: 14; J: TRBJ1-1; size: NA; CDR3: CASSIDRLNTEAFF
V: TRBV18; length: 14; J: TRBJ1-3; size: NA; CDR3: CASSVDSSGNTIYF
V: TRBV6-5; length: 11; J: TRBJ1-1; size: NA; CDR3: CASSYDTEAFF
V: TRBV14; length: 19; J: TRBJ1-4; size: NA; CDR3: CASSQRGARSRSGHEKLFF
V: TRBV5-1; length: 15; J: TRBJ1-1; size: NA; CDR3: CASSRGRGPYTEAFF
V: TRBV6-1; length: 15; J: TRBJ2-7; size: NA; CDR3: CASRRNQVPSYEQYF
V: TRBV28; length: 14; J: TRBJ1-2; size: NA; CDR3: CASSLYRGPSGYTF
V: TRBV20-1; length: 11; J: TRBJ2-1; size: NA; CDR3: CSVGPDNEQFF
V: TRBV18; length: 15; J: TRBJ1-2; size: NA; CDR3: CASSPDRVRNYGYTF
V: TRBV29-1; length: 14; J: TRBJ2-4; size: few; CDR3: CSASEIGFKNIQYF
V: TRBV4-3; length: 17; J: TRBJ2-3; size: NA; CDR3: CASSQVLTGGPGDTQYF
V: TRBV30; length: 14; J: TRBJ1-3; size: few; CDR3: CAWSGGISGNTIYF
V: TRBV7-6; length: 14; J: TRBJ2-7; size: NA; CDR3: CASSLAQGPYEQYF
V: TRBV28; length: 14; J: TRBJ2-3; size: NA; CDR3: CASRLAGDTDTQYF
V: TRBV7-8; length: 17; J: TRBJ1-5; size: NA; CDR3: CASSLLQGQKGNQPQHF
V: TRBV6-6; length: 16; J: TRBJ2-1; size: NA; CDR3: CASSYATGGGHNEQFF
V: TRBV11-3; length: 18; J: TRBJ1-6; size: NA; CDR3: CASSFSYSGTLYNSPLHF
V: TRBV5-1; length: 15; J: TRBJ2-2; size: NA; CDR3: CASSLGTVAGGELFF
V: TRBV19; length: 15; J: TRBJ2-4; size: NA; CDR3: CASSTRGGGGNIQYF
V: TRBV6-6; length: 14; J: TRBJ1-5; size: NA; CDR3: CASSLSGAPQPQHF
V: TRBV6-5; length: 13; J: TRBJ1-2; size: NA; CDR3: CASSWNTWHGYTF
V: TRBV5-4; length: 13; J: TRBJ2-5; size: once; CDR3: CASSLSGGETQYF
V: TRBV7-3; length: 15; J: TRBJ2-3; size: NA; CDR3: CASSLGGYSTDTQYF
V: TRBV4-1; length: 15; J: TRBJ2-5; size: NA; CDR3: CASSQETSGGETQYF
V: TRBV12-2; length: 17; J: TRBJ2-2; size: NA; CDR3: CASRFKAWAGATGELFF
V: TRBV7-2; length: 15; J: TRBJ1-2; size: NA; CDR3: CASSLYRTANYGYTF
V: TRBV7-2; length: 15; J: TRBJ2-2; size: NA; CDR3: CASSLGGLVSGELFF
V: TRBV6-6; length: 13; J: TRBJ1-6; size: NA; CDR3: CASSYDYNSPLHF
V: TRBV4-3; length: 19; J: TRBJ2-6; size: NA; CDR3: CASSPALGGGKSGANVLTF
V: TRBV19; length: 12; J: TRBJ2-7; size: NA; CDR3: CASSASSYEQYF
V: TRBV6-6; length: 16; J: TRBJ1-1; size: NA; CDR3: CASSYTGQGLRTEAFF
V: TRBV18; length: 15; J: TRBJ1-5; size: NA; CDR3: CASSPLPTGDQPQHF
V: TRBV12-2; length: 19; J: TRBJ2-1; size: NA; CDR3: CASRLNRLGDWTDYNEQFF
V: TRBV7-2; length: 14; J: TRBJ2-2; size: NA; CDR3: CASSFSGTTGELFF
V: TRBV7-9; length: 15; J: TRBJ2-7; size: NA; CDR3: CASSLGLGTGAEQYF
V: TRBV18; length: 13; J: TRBJ1-2; size: NA; CDR3: CASSPQTDYGYTF
V: TRBV11-2; length: 18; J: TRBJ2-1; size: NA; CDR3: CASSLERTSGSVTDEQFF
V: TRBV9; length: 17; J: TRBJ1-2; size: NA; CDR3: CASSVARDGKTNYGYTF
V: TRBV9; length: 15; J: TRBJ1-6; size: NA; CDR3: CASSVLGDSNSPLHF